The sequence of this T cell receptor (beta chain) was determined in a study of post-analysis software for immune sequencing data. At the level of the study: Both relapsing-remitting and secondary progressive multiple sclerosis featured among the disease courses, as did progressive-relapsing multiple sclerosis. The study's findings and limits: TRBV5-6, TRBV5-1 and TRBV20-1 belonged to a set of five TRBV segments that were more frequent in patients than controls.

This CDR3 has 16 residues. Germline V lookup: CDR1 SGHRS, CDR2 YFSETQ. cDNA libraries for TCR beta contained unique molecular identifiers. T cells numbering roughly 0.9 to 11 million gave rise to some 520,000 cDNA molecules. TCRdb called the PCR reads again in MiXCR, with one record for every CDR3 protein. The table records 700,000 to 900,000 distinct CDR3 sequences, approximately 44% of them present only once. As to this clonotype: Antigen unknown. Relative to the germline gene, one junction end is altered; a read error may explain this.

This chain joins TRBV5-1 and TRBJ1-5, with D tentatively TRBD1 (6 bases). This sequence was found in a girl under 18 with multiple sclerosis. Input material: blood. CDR3 protein: CASCDRSPRSSQPQHF. In nucleotides, the CDR3 is TGCGCCAGCTGTGACAGGTCACCCCGGAGCAGTCAGCCCCAGCATTTT.